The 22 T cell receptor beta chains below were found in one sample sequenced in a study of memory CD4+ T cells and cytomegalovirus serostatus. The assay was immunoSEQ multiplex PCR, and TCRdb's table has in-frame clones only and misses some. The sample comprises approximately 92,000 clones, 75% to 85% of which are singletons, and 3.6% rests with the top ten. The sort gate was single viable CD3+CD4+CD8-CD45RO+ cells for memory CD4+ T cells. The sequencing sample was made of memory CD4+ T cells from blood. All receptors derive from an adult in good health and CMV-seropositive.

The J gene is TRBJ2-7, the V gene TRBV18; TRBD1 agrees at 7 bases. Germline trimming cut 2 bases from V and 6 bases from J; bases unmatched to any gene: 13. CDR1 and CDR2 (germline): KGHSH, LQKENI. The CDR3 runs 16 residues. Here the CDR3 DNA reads TGTGCCAGCTCACCAGCACGACAGGGTCTAGGGGGCGAGCAGTACTTC. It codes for CASSPARQGLGGEQYF.

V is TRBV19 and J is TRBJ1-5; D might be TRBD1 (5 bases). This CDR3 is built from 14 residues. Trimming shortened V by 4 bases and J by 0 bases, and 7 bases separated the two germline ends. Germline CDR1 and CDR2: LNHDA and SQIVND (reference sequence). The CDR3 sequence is CASSSQGSNQPQHF. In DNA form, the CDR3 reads TGTGCCAGTAGTAGCCAGGGTAGCAATCAGCCCCAGCATTTT.

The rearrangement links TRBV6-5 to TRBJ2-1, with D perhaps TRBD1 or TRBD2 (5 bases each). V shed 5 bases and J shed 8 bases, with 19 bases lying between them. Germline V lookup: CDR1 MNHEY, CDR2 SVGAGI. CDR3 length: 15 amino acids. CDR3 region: CASSTGTATSHEQFF. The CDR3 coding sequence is TGTGCCAGCAGTACCGGGACGGCGACGTCCCATGAGCAGTTCTTC.

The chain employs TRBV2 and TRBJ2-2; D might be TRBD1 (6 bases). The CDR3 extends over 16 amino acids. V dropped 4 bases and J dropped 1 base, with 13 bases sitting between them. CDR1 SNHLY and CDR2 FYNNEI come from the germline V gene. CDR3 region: CASSVQGTQNTGELFF. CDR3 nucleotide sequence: TGTGCCAGCAGTGTCCAGGGGACCCAGAACACCGGGGAGCTGTTTTTT. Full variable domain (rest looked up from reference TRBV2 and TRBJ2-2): EPEVTQTPSHQVTQMGQEVILRCVPISNHLYFYWYRQILGQKVEFLVSFYNNEISEKSEIFDDQFSVERPDGSNFTLKIRSTKLEDSAMYFCASSVQGTQNTGELFFGEGSRLTVL.

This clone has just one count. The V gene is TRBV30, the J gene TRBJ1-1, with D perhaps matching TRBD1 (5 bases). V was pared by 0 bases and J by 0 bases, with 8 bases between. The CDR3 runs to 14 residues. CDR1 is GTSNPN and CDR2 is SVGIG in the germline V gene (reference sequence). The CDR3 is CAWSVTALNTEAFF. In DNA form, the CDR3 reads TGTGCCTGGAGTGTGACAGCCTTGAACACTGAAGCTTTCTTT.

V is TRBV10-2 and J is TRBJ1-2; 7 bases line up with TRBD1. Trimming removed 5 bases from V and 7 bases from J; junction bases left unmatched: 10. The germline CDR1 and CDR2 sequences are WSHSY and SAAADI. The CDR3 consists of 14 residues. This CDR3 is CASSISDRVSGYTF. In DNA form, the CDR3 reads TGCGCCAGCAGTATCTCCGACAGGGTCTCTGGCTACACCTTC.

The CDR3 region is CASSLAAAGQYF. DNA of the CDR3: TGTGCCAGCAGCTTGGCGGCAGCGGGGCAGTACTTC. This sequence joins TRBV5-6 and TRBJ2-7, with D perhaps TRBD2 (6 bases). The CDR3 sequence is 12 residues long. V was cut by 0 bases and J by 9 bases, with 10 bases left in between. Germline CDR1 SGHDT, CDR2 YYEEEE.

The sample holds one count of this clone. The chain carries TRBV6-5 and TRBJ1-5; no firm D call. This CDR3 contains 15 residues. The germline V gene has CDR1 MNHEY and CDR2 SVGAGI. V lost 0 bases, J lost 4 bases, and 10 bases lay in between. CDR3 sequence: CASSYSDARNQPQHF. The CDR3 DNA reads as TGTGCCAGCAGTTACTCCGACGCCCGGAATCAGCCCCAGCATTTT.

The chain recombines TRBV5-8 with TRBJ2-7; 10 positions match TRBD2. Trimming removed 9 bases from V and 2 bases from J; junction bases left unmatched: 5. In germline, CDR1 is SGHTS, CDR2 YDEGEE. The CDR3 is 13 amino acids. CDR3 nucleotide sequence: TGTGCCACAAGACTAGCGGGCGCCTACGAGCAGTACTTC. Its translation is CATRLAGAYEQYF.

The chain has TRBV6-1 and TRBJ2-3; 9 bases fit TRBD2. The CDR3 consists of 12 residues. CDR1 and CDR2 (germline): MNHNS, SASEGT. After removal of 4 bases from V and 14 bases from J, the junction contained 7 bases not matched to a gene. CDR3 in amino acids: CASSVQREVGYF. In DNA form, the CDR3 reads TGTGCCAGCAGTGTTCAGCGGGAGGTGGGGTATTTT.

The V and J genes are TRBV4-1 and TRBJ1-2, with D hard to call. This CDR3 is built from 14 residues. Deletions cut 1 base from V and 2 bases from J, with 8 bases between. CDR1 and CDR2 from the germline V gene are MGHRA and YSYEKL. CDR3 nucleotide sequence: TGCGCCAGCAGCCAAGCATGGGGAAACTATGGCTACACCTTC. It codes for CASSQAWGNYGYTF.

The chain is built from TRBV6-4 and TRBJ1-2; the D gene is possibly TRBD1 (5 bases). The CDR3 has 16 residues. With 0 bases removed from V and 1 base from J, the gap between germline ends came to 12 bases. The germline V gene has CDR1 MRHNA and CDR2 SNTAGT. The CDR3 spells CASSDSFRGFNYGYTF. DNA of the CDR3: TGTGCCAGCAGTGACTCTTTTAGGGGTTTTAACTATGGCTACACCTTC.

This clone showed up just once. The CDR3 reads CASSLEGGLGSTEAFF. The CDR3 coding sequence is TGTGCCAGCAGCTTGGAGGGGGGGCTCGGAAGCACTGAAGCTTTCTTT. The chain uses TRBV5-8 and TRBJ1-1, with D possibly TRBD1 on 6 matching bases. This CDR3 region has 16 residues. Looked up from germline, CDR1 is SGHTS and CDR2 is YDEGEE. The V end lost 0 bases, the J end lost 4 bases, and 16 bases lay between the germline ends. The full variable domain, completed using reference TRBV5-8 and TRBJ1-1, is EAGVTQSPTHLIKTRGQQATLRCSPISGHTSVYWYQQALGLGLQFLLWYDEGEERNRGNFPPRFSGRQFPNYSSELNVNALELEDSALYLCASSLEGGLGSTEAFFGQGTRLTVV.

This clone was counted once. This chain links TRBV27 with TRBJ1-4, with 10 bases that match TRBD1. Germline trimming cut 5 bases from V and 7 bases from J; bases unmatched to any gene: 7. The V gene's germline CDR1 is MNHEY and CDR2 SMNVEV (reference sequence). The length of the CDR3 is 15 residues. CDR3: CASSRNRDRGEKLFF. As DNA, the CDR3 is TGTGCCAGCAGTCGCAACCGGGACAGGGGTGAAAAACTGTTTTTT.

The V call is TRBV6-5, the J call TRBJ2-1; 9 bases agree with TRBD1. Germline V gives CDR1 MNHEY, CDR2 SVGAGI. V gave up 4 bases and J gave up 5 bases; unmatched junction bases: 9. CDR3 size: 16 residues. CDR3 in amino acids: CASSSPGRTGDNEQFF. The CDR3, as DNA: TGTGCCAGCAGTTCCCCGGGGAGGACAGGGGACAATGAGCAGTTCTTC.

In DNA form, the CDR3 reads TGTGCCAGCGGGACAGGGGGTGAAAAACTGTTTTTT. Translated: CASGTGGEKLFF. The rearrangement joins TRBV27 to TRBJ1-4, with TRBD1 matching 11 bases. V gave up 8 bases and J gave up 7 bases; unmatched junction bases: 0. The CDR3 is 12 residues long. The germline V gene has CDR1 MNHEY and CDR2 SMNVEV (reference sequence).

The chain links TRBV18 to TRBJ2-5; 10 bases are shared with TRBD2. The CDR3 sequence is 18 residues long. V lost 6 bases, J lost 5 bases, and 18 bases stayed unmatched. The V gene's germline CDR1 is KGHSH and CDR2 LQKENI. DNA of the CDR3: TGTGCCAGCTCCCTCAACAGGGCTAGCGGGAGTTCAGGGGAGACCCAGTACTTC. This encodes CASSLNRASGSSGETQYF.

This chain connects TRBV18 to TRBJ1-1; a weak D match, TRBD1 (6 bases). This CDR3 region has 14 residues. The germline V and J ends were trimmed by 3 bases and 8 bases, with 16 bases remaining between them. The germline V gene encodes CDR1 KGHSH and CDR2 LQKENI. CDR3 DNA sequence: TGTGCCAGCTCACCGCGGACAGTAGGGGCAGAAGCTTTCTTT. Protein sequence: CASSPRTVGAEAFF.

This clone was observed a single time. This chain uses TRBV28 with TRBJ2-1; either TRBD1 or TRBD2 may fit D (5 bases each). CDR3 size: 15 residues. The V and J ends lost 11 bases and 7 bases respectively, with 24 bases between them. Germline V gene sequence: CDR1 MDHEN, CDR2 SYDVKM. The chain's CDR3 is CAVSLLEGRMNEQFF. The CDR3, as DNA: TGTGCCGTCTCCCTCCTCGAGGGGCGAATGAATGAGCAGTTCTTC.

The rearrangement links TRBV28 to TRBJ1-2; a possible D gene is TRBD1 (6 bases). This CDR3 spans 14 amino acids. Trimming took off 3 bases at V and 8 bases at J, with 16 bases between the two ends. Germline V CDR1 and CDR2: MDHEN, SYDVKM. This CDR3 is CASSFARGGWGYTF. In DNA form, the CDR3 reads TGTGCCAGCAGTTTTGCTCGAGGGGGATGGGGCTACACCTTC.

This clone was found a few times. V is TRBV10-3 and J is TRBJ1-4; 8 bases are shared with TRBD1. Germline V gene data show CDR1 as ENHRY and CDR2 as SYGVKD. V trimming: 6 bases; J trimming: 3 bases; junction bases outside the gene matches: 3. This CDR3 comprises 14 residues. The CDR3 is CAIRGTGANEKLFF. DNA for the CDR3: TGTGCCATCAGGGGGACAGGCGCTAATGAAAAACTGTTTTTT.

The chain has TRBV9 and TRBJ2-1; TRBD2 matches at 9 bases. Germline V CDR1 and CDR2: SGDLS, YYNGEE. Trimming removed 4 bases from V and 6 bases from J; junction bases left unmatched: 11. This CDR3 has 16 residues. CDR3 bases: TGTGCCAGCAGCCCACGCCTAGGTAGCGGGAGCAATGAGCAGTTCTTC. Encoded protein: CASSPRLGSGSNEQFF.